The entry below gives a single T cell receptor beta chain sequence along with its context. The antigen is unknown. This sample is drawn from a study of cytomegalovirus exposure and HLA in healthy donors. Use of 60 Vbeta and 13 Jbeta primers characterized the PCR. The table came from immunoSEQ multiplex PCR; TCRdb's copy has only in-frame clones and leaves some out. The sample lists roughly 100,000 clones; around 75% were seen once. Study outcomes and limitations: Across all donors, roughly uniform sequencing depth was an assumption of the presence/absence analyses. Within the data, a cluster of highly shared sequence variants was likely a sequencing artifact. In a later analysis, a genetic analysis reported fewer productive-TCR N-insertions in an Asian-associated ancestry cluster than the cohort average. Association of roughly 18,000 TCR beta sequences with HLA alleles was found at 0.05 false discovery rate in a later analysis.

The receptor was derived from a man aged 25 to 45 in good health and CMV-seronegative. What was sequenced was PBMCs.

This CDR3 is CASRTRLAGDYEQYF. CDR3 DNA sequence: TGTGCCAGCAGAACGAGACTAGCGGGAGACTACGAGCAGTACTTC. The rearrangement uses TRBV6-1 and TRBJ2-7; 12 bases are shared with TRBD2. After removal of 6 bases from V and 3 bases from J, the junction contained 6 bases not matched to a gene. The CDR3 spans 15 residues. Per germline, CDR1 MNHNS and CDR2 SASEGT.